The count of the clone carrying this T cell receptor (beta chain) is one. Germline CDR1 and CDR2: MNHEY and SMNVEV (reference sequence). Trimming took 2 bases from V and 8 from J, leaving 16 bases between them. The CDR3 loop spans 16 amino acids. The sample originates from a study of blood T cell repertoires in COVID-19. Looking at the study overall: Researchers got acute and convalescent COVID-19 samples from the United States, Italy and Spain. PBMCs, B-cell-depleted T cells, or T cells provided the cDNA or gDNA that made up the material.

Assay used: immunoSEQ multiplex PCR; TCRdb lists only in-frame clones, some missing. The sample contains 350,000 to 450,000 clones, around 84% of which appear only once. The chain carries TRBV27 and TRBJ1-6, with a weak D call TRBD1 (5 bases). The sequenced material came from peripheral blood. The receptor's source is a woman between 18 and 30 years old with acute or convalescent COVID-19. CDR3 loop: CASSLQGPNGYSPLHF. CDR3 sequence (DNA): TGTGCCAGCAGTTTACAGGGTCCAAACGGGTATTCACCCCTCCACTTT.